The rows below give T cell receptor beta chains drawn from one sample of a study of T cell repertoires in cytomegalovirus infection. One entry per CDR3 protein, called by TCRdb with MiXCR from the reads. In the table there are 200,000 to 300,000 distinct CDR3 sequences, around 6.4% of which are singletons. Input material: PBMCs. These receptors all come from a human donor in good health (CMV status not recorded). Some clones in this sample may be carry-over from other donors' samples. The CDR3 runs from the conserved cysteine through the conserved F or W. The order of the fields is clone size, D gene, J gene, V gene, CDR3 protein, CDR3 DNA. The D gene is left open where the match is weak. The size of a clone is reported for some rows only, either as once, few or many, or as a class for expanded clones.

clone size: NA
D gene: TRBD1
J gene: TRBJ1-5
V gene: TRBV28
CDR3 protein: CASSPGGGLDQPQHF
CDR3 DNA: TGTGCCAGCAGCCCAGGAGGGGGCCTGGATCAGCCCCAGCATTTT

clone size: many
D gene: NA
J gene: TRBJ2-5
V gene: TRBV7-2
CDR3 protein: CASSPRVRRGQETQYF
CDR3 DNA: TGTGCCAGCAGCCCCCGGGTCAGACGAGGCCAAGAGACCCAGTACTTC

clone size: NA
D gene: NA
J gene: TRBJ2-7
V gene: TRBV29-1
CDR3 protein: CSVGATDSYEQYF
CDR3 DNA: TGCAGCGTTGGGGCCACAGACTCCTACGAGCAGTACTTC

clone size: many
D gene: TRBD1
J gene: TRBJ2-4
V gene: TRBV2
CDR3 protein: CASTDRVNIQYF
CDR3 DNA: TGTGCCAGCACCGACAGGGTCAACATTCAGTACTTC

clone size: many
D gene: TRBD2
J gene: TRBJ2-7
V gene: TRBV28
CDR3 protein: CASSPTSGGSYEQYF
CDR3 DNA: TGTGCCAGCAGCCCCACGAGCGGGGGGTCCTACGAGCAGTACTTC

clone size: many
D gene: NA
J gene: TRBJ1-1
V gene: TRBV28
CDR3 protein: CASSSYNRREAFF
CDR3 DNA: TGTGCCAGCAGTTCTTATAACCGCCGTGAAGCTTTCTTT

clone size: many
D gene: NA
J gene: TRBJ2-6
V gene: TRBV7-6
CDR3 protein: CASSLYPPTASSGANVLTF
CDR3 DNA: TGTGCCAGCAGCTTATACCCACCGACAGCCAGCTCTGGGGCCAACGTCCTGACTTTC

clone size: many
D gene: TRBD2
J gene: TRBJ2-1
V gene: TRBV20-1
CDR3 protein: CSAFSGGRDNEQFF
CDR3 DNA: TGCAGTGCTTTTAGCGGGGGGCGCGACAATGAGCAGTTCTTC

clone size: many
D gene: NA
J gene: TRBJ1-1
V gene: TRBV6-2/TRBV6-3
CDR3 protein: CASSYSSWSSTEAFF
CDR3 DNA: TGTGCCAGCAGTTACTCATCCTGGTCGAGCACTGAAGCTTTCTTT

clone size: many
D gene: TRBD1
J gene: TRBJ1-3
V gene: TRBV12-3/TRBV12-4
CDR3 protein: CATQGAGNTIYF
CDR3 DNA: TGTGCCACCCAGGGGGCCGGAAACACCATATATTTT

clone size: many
D gene: TRBD1
J gene: TRBJ2-2
V gene: TRBV7-2
CDR3 protein: CASSPDRATGELFF
CDR3 DNA: TGTGCCAGCAGCCCCGACAGGGCCACCGGGGAGCTGTTTTTT

clone size: many
D gene: NA
J gene: TRBJ1-1
V gene: TRBV28
CDR3 protein: CASSYSGRGLGDTEAFF
CDR3 DNA: TGTGCCAGCAGTTACTCGGGACGGGGGCTGGGAGACACTGAAGCTTTCTTT

clone size: few
D gene: NA
J gene: TRBJ2-6
V gene: TRBV5-5
CDR3 protein: CASSRGIFNSGANVLTF
CDR3 DNA: TGTGCCAGCAGCAGAGGGATCTTTAACTCTGGGGCCAACGTCCTGACTTTC

clone size: NA
D gene: NA
J gene: TRBJ1-4
V gene: TRBV5-6
CDR3 protein: CASSFGPEEKLFF
CDR3 DNA: TGTGCCAGCAGCTTCGGACCAGAGGAAAAACTGTTTTTT

clone size: NA
D gene: NA
J gene: TRBJ2-1
V gene: TRBV6-2/TRBV6-3
CDR3 protein: CASSYPADNEQFF
CDR3 DNA: TGTGCCAGCAGTTACCCTGCAGACAATGAGCAGTTCTTC

clone size: few
D gene: TRBD1
J gene: TRBJ1-2
V gene: TRBV4-2
CDR3 protein: CASSQVDRDYGYTF
CDR3 DNA: TGTGCCAGCAGCCAAGTTGACAGGGACTATGGCTACACCTTC

clone size: many
D gene: NA
J gene: TRBJ1-5
V gene: TRBV6-2/TRBV6-3
CDR3 protein: CASINSRGIGNQPQHF
CDR3 DNA: TGTGCCAGCATTAACAGCCGGGGGATCGGCAATCAGCCCCAGCATTTT

clone size: many
D gene: TRBD1
J gene: TRBJ2-2
V gene: TRBV6-2/TRBV6-3
CDR3 protein: CASSWGQATNTGELFF
CDR3 DNA: TGTGCCAGCAGTTGGGGACAGGCCACTAACACCGGGGAGCTGTTTTTT

clone size: many
D gene: NA
J gene: TRBJ1-2
V gene: TRBV4-3
CDR3 protein: CASSQEATASYGYTF
CDR3 DNA: TGCGCCAGCAGCCAAGAAGCGACGGCATCCTATGGCTACACCTTC

clone size: many
D gene: NA
J gene: TRBJ1-1
V gene: TRBV10-3
CDR3 protein: CAIQSGDGNTEAFF
CDR3 DNA: TGTGCCATCCAGAGCGGGGATGGGAACACTGAAGCTTTCTTT

clone size: many
D gene: TRBD1
J gene: TRBJ1-6
V gene: TRBV28
CDR3 protein: CASLRGTGSPLHF
CDR3 DNA: TGTGCCAGCCTCAGGGGGACGGGATCACCCCTCCACTTT

clone size: few
D gene: TRBD1
J gene: TRBJ2-1
V gene: TRBV9
CDR3 protein: CASSPRRDREAYNEQFF
CDR3 DNA: TGTGCCAGCAGCCCCAGAAGGGACAGAGAAGCCTACAATGAGCAGTTCTTC

clone size: NA
D gene: NA
J gene: TRBJ2-3
V gene: TRBV5-1
CDR3 protein: CASSRGYTDTQYF
CDR3 DNA: TGCGCCAGCTCCCGAGGATACACAGATACGCAGTATTTT

clone size: many
D gene: NA
J gene: TRBJ1-2
V gene: TRBV20-1
CDR3 protein: CSPFQGSDYGYTF
CDR3 DNA: TGCAGTCCCTTTCAGGGTTCGGACTATGGCTACACCTTC

clone size: many
D gene: TRBD2
J gene: TRBJ2-1
V gene: TRBV19
CDR3 protein: CATGGTSGPNHEQFF
CDR3 DNA: TGTGCCACCGGAGGGACTAGCGGGCCGAACCATGAGCAGTTCTTC

clone size: many
D gene: NA
J gene: TRBJ2-7
V gene: TRBV7-2
CDR3 protein: CASSSPGTPSYEQYF
CDR3 DNA: TGTGCCAGCAGCTCCCCCGGGACTCCATCCTACGAGCAGTACTTC

clone size: many
D gene: NA
J gene: TRBJ2-3
V gene: TRBV7-2
CDR3 protein: CASSLVWVSTDTQYF
CDR3 DNA: TGTGCCAGCAGCTTAGTTTGGGTTAGCACAGATACGCAGTATTTT

clone size: many
D gene: NA
J gene: TRBJ1-5
V gene: TRBV27
CDR3 protein: CASSFGSWQPQHF
CDR3 DNA: TGTGCCAGCAGTTTCGGGTCTTGGCAGCCCCAGCATTTT

clone size: many
D gene: NA
J gene: TRBJ1-2
V gene: TRBV25-1
CDR3 protein: CASSEISASGYTF
CDR3 DNA: TGTGCCAGCAGTGAAATAAGCGCGAGCGGCTACACCTTC

clone size: many
D gene: NA
J gene: TRBJ1-2
V gene: TRBV5-4
CDR3 protein: CASSPDSTNYGYTF
CDR3 DNA: TGTGCCAGCAGCCCGGACAGTACTAACTATGGCTACACCTTC

clone size: many
D gene: NA
J gene: TRBJ2-3
V gene: TRBV7-2
CDR3 protein: CASSERGLGTSTDTQYF
CDR3 DNA: TGTGCCAGCAGCGAGAGGGGATTAGGAACTAGCACAGATACGCAGTATTTT

clone size: many
D gene: NA
J gene: TRBJ1-5
V gene: TRBV6-2/TRBV6-3
CDR3 protein: CASSLGRGGNQPQHF
CDR3 DNA: TGTGCCAGCAGTTTAGGACGCGGAGGCAATCAGCCCCAGCATTTT

clone size: many
D gene: NA
J gene: TRBJ1-3
V gene: TRBV29-1
CDR3 protein: CSVESDPAGNTIYF
CDR3 DNA: TGCAGCGTTGAATCGGACCCGGCTGGAAACACCATATATTTT

clone size: many
D gene: TRBD1
J gene: TRBJ2-1
V gene: TRBV6-2/TRBV6-3
CDR3 protein: CASSTGTGDREQFF
CDR3 DNA: TGTGCCAGCAGCACCGGGACAGGGGATCGTGAGCAGTTCTTC

clone size: many
D gene: TRBD1
J gene: TRBJ1-1
V gene: TRBV19
CDR3 protein: CASSISTGRNTEAFF
CDR3 DNA: TGTGCCAGTAGTATCTCGACAGGGAGGAACACTGAAGCTTTCTTT

clone size: many
D gene: NA
J gene: TRBJ1-1
V gene: TRBV28
CDR3 protein: CASSSTGTRRGAFF
CDR3 DNA: TGTGCCAGCAGTTCAACCGGGACCCGTCGAGGAGCTTTCTTT

clone size: NA
D gene: NA
J gene: TRBJ1-2
V gene: TRBV2
CDR3 protein: CASSGTANHGYTF
CDR3 DNA: TGTGCCAGCAGTGGCACAGCTAACCATGGCTACACCTTC

clone size: NA
D gene: NA
J gene: TRBJ2-1
V gene: TRBV18
CDR3 protein: CASSPLTRASSSYNEQFF
CDR3 DNA: TGTGCCAGCTCACCGCTTACCCGGGCCAGCAGCTCCTACAATGAGCAGTTCTTC

clone size: many
D gene: NA
J gene: TRBJ2-3
V gene: TRBV20-1
CDR3 protein: CSASPIRVGSTDTQYF
CDR3 DNA: TGCAGTGCTAGTCCGATCAGGGTGGGAAGCACAGATACGCAGTATTTT

clone size: many
D gene: TRBD1
J gene: TRBJ2-7
V gene: TRBV7-9
CDR3 protein: CASSNRDRDYEQYF
CDR3 DNA: TGTGCCAGCAGCAACCGGGACAGGGACTACGAGCAGTACTTC

clone size: many
D gene: TRBD1
J gene: TRBJ1-2
V gene: TRBV7-2
CDR3 protein: CASSPLDRAGYTF
CDR3 DNA: TGTGCCAGCAGCCCCCTGGACAGGGCCGGCTACACCTTC

clone size: NA
D gene: TRBD1
J gene: TRBJ1-5
V gene: TRBV6-2/TRBV6-3
CDR3 protein: CASSGTGESNQPQHF
CDR3 DNA: TGTGCCAGCAGTGGGACAGGGGAAAGCAATCAGCCCCAGCATTTT

clone size: many
D gene: TRBD2
J gene: TRBJ2-7
V gene: TRBV20-1
CDR3 protein: CSVAGVSSYEQYF
CDR3 DNA: TGCAGTGTAGCGGGGGTGAGCTCCTACGAGCAGTACTTC

clone size: many
D gene: NA
J gene: TRBJ2-1
V gene: TRBV28
CDR3 protein: CASSSIFNEQFF
CDR3 DNA: TGTGCCAGCAGTTCGATATTCAATGAGCAGTTCTTC

clone size: many
D gene: TRBD1
J gene: TRBJ1-5
V gene: TRBV28
CDR3 protein: CASSLSQGFSDQPQHF
CDR3 DNA: TGTGCCAGCAGTTTATCACAGGGGTTTAGCGATCAGCCCCAGCATTTT